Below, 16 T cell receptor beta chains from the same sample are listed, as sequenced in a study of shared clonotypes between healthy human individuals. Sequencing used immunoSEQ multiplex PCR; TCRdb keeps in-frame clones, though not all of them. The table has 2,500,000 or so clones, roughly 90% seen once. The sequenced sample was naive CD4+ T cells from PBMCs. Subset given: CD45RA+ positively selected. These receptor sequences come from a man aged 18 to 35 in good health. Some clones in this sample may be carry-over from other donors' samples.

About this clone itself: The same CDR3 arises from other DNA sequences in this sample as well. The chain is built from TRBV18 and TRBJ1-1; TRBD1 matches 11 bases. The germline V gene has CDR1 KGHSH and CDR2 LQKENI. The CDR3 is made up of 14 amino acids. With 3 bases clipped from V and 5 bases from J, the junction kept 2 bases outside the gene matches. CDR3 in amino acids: CASSPDRGRTEAFF. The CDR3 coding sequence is TGTGCCAGCTCACCGGACAGGGGGCGAACTGAAGCTTTCTTT. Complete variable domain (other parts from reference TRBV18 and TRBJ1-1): NAGVMQNPRHLVRRRGQEARLRCSPMKGHSHVYWYRQLPEEGLKFMVYLQKENIIDESGMPKERFSAEFPKEGPSILRIQQVVRGDSAAYFCASSPDRGRTEAFFGQGTRLTVV.

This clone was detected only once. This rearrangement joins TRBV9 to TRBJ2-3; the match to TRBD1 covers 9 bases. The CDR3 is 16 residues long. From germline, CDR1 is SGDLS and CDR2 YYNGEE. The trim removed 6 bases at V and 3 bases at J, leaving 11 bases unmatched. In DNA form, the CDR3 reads TGTGCCAGCACCGACCACAGGGGGCTTGTGACAGATACGCAGTATTTT. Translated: CASTDHRGLVTDTQYF.

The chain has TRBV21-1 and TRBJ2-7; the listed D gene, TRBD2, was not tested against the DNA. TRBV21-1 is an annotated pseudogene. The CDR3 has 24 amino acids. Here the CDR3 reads CASTKTGMEQGTSGSGTGSYEQYF. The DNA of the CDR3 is TGTGCCAGCACCAAAACCGGGATGGAACAGGGGACTAGCGGGAGTGGAACAGGCTCCTACGAGCAGTACTTC.

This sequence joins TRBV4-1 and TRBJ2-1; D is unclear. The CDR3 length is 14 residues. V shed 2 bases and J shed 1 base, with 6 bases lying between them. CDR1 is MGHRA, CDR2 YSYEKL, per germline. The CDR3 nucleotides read TGCGCCAGCAGCCAACAAGAGTCCTACAATGAGCAGTTCTTC. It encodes CASSQQESYNEQFF.

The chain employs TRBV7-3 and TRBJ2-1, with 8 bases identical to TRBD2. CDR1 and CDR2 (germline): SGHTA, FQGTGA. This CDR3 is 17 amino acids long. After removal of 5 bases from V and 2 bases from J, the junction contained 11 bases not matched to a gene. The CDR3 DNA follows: TGTGCCAGCAGCCCACAAGCGGGAGCGAGCGCCTACAATGAGCAGTTCTTC. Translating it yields CASSPQAGASAYNEQFF.

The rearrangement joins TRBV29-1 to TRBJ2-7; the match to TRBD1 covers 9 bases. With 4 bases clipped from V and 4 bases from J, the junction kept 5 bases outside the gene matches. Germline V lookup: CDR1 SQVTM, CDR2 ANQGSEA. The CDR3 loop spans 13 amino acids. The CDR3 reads CSVGTGVIYEQYF. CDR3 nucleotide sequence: TGCAGCGTTGGGACAGGGGTGATTTACGAGCAGTACTTC.

In DNA form, the CDR3 reads TGTGCCAGCTCACCACAAATGGAGACCCAGTACTTC. This codes for CASSPQMETQYF. The chain carries TRBV18 and TRBJ2-5, with D unresolved. Germline-derived CDR1 and CDR2 are KGHSH and LQKENI. V lost 1 base, J lost 5 bases, and 5 bases lay in between. The CDR3 covers 12 residues. The full variable domain, rest sourced from reference TRBV18 and TRBJ2-5, is NAGVMQNPRHLVRRRGQEARLRCSPMKGHSHVYWYRQLPEEGLKFMVYLQKENIIDESGMPKERFSAEFPKEGPSILRIQQVVRGDSAAYFCASSPQMETQYFGPGTRLLVL.

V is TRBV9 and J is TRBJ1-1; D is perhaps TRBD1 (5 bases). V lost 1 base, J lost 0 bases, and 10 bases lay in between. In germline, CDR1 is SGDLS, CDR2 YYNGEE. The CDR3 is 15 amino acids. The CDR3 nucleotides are TGTGCCAGCAGCGTAATGGGGGAGATGAACACTGAAGCTTTCTTT. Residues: CASSVMGEMNTEAFF.

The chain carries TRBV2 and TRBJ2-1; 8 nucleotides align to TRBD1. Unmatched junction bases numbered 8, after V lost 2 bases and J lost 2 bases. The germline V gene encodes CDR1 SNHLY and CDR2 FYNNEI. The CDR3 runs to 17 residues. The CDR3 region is CASSESGPGGPYNEQFF. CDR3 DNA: TGTGCCAGCAGTGAATCCGGGCCAGGGGGCCCCTACAATGAGCAGTTCTTC.

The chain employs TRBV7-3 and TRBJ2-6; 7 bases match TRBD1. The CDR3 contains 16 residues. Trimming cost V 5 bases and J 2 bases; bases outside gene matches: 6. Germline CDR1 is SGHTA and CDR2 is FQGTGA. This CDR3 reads CASSTTGATGANVLTF. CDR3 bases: TGTGCCAGCAGCACCACAGGGGCCACTGGGGCCAACGTCCTGACTTTC.

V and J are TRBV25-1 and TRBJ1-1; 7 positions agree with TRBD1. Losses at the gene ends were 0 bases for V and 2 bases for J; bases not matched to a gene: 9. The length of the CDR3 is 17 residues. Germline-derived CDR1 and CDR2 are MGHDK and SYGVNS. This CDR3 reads CASSEYKGAGVNTEAFF. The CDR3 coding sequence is TGTGCCAGCAGTGAATATAAGGGGGCAGGGGTTAACACTGAAGCTTTCTTT.

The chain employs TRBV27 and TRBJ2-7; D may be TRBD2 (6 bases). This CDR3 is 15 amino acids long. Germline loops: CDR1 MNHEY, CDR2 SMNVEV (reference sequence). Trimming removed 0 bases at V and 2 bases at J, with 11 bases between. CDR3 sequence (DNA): TGTGCCAGCAGTTTATCCGGGGGAGCTCCCTACGAGCAGTACTTC. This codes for CASSLSGGAPYEQYF.

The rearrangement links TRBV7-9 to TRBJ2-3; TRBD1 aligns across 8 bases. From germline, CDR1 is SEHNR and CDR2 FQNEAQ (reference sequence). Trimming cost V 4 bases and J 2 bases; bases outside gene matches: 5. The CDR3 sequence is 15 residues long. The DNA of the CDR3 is TGTGCCAGCAGCTCTCGGACAGGGCCCACAGATACGCAGTATTTT. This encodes CASSSRTGPTDTQYF.

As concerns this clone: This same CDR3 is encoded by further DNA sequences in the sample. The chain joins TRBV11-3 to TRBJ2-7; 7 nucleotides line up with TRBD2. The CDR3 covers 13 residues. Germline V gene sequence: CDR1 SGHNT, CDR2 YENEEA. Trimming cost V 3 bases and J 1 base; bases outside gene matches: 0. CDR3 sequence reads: CASSFGGSYEQYF. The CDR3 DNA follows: TGTGCCAGCAGCTTCGGGGGGTCCTACGAGCAGTACTTC.

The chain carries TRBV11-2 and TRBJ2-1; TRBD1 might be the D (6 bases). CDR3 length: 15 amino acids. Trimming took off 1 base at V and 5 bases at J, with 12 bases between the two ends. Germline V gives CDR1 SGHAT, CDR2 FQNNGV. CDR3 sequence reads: CASSLGTTGNNEQFF. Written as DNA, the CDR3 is TGTGCCAGCAGCTTAGGAACTACAGGGAACAATGAGCAGTTCTTC.

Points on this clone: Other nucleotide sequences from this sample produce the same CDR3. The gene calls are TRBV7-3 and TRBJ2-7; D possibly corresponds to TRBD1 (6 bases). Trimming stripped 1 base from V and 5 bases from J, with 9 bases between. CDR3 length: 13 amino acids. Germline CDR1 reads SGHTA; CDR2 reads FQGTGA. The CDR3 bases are TGTGCCAGCAGCTTAAACAGGGCCCACGAGCAGTACTTC. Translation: CASSLNRAHEQYF.